This is a list of T cell receptor beta chains from one sample in a study of radiation and T cells in renal cell carcinoma. Only in-frame clones appear in the TCRdb table, and some are missing; sequencing was by immunoSEQ multiplex PCR. This sample has about 170,000 clones, with about 87% found just once. Sequenced material: blood, taken from a patient whose treatment included radiotherapy and nephrectomy. The source of these receptors is a woman aged 45-60 years with renal cell carcinoma. CDR3s include the opening cysteine and the closing phenylalanine or tryptophan. Each record gives: J gene, V gene, D gene, clone size, CDR3 protein. The D gene is left open where the match is weak. Clone size is given for some rows only: seen once, a few or many times, or a class if the clone is expanded.

TRBJ1-6 | TRBV6-4 | . | . | CASSEERFNSPLHF
TRBJ1-4 | TRBV11-2 | TRBD1 | . | CASSLAGQGTSWEKLFF
TRBJ1-1 | TRBV25-1 | . | . | CASSEPRQGNTEAFF
TRBJ2-3 | TRBV7-2 | TRBD2 | . | CASRARRVAGGQDTQYF
TRBJ2-5 | TRBV2 | . | . | CASSEGEAPETQYF
TRBJ2-7 | TRBV2 | . | . | CASSEGGEQYF
TRBJ1-3 | TRBV7-9 | . | . | CASSGEDTIYF
TRBJ1-6 | TRBV4-1 | . | . | CASSQDNRSRPIAGEGNSPLHF
TRBJ1-2 | TRBV21-1 | . | . | CASSKAADSNYGYTF
TRBJ2-7 | TRBV5-1 | TRBD1 | . | CASSLSSGGPLGKYF
TRBJ2-7 | TRBV19 | . | . | CASSALGASYEQYF
TRBJ1-3 | TRBV19 | . | . | CASTVTQGTGNTIYF
TRBJ2-5 | TRBV6-1 | TRBD2 | . | CASSAPSRVAGLETQYF
TRBJ1-4 | TRBV5-1 | . | . | CASSRTTNEKLFF
TRBJ1-2 | TRBV19 | . | . | CASSPGPSPYGYTF
TRBJ1-1 | TRBV6-1 | . | . | CASSGAGGLGTEAFF
TRBJ1-5 | TRBV2 | . | few | CASSEEGLNQPQHF
TRBJ1-2 | TRBV7-9 | . | . | CASSLPTSGAGGYTF
TRBJ2-5 | TRBV11-1 | . | . | CASSLLRLQETQYF
TRBJ1-1 | TRBV28 | . | . | CAAEKNTEAFF
TRBJ2-5 | TRBV7-3 | . | . | CASSRGHIETQYF
TRBJ2-5 | TRBV4-2 | . | . | CASSQGTFQETQYF
TRBJ2-5 | TRBV30 | TRBD2 | . | CAGDPGLAGETQYF
TRBJ2-1 | TRBV5-4 | TRBD1 | . | CASGDRGSYNEQFF